These 8 T cell receptor beta chains share one sample of origin, sequenced in a study of cytomegalovirus exposure and HLA in healthy donors. The PCR contained 60 Vbeta and 13 Jbeta primers. Here immunoSEQ multiplex PCR was the method, and the copy in TCRdb shows in-frame clones only, minus some. The table shows more than 90,000 clones, with around 74% occurring only once. The specimen was PBMCs. These receptors all come from a man aged 35 to 55 in good health and CMV-seropositive.

The gene calls are TRBV5-1 and TRBJ1-3, with D possibly being TRBD1 (6 bases). Looked up from germline, CDR1 is SGHRS and CDR2 is YFSETQ. This CDR3 has 13 residues. V was shortened by 4 bases and J by 2 bases, with 7 bases between the two germline ends. The CDR3 DNA is TGCGCCAGCAGCGCAGGGGCTGGAAACACCATATATTTT. This codes for CASSAGAGNTIYF.

In the case of this clone: The same CDR3 can be traced to other DNA sequences in this sample. V gene TRBV14 combines with J gene TRBJ1-5; D is possibly TRBD1 (6 bases). Germline values: CDR1 SGHDN, CDR2 FVKESK. Trimming cost V 9 bases and J 4 bases, with 13 bases left between them. The CDR3 sequence is 13 residues long. This CDR3 is CASSQGPNQPQHF. CDR3 sequence (DNA): TGTGCCAGTTCACAGGGACCAAATCAGCCCCAGCATTTT.

V and J are TRBV13 and TRBJ2-1; 7 nucleotides align to TRBD1. Germline CDR1 and CDR2: PRHDT and FYEKMQ (reference sequence). The CDR3 covers 17 residues. Trimming cost V 5 bases and J 1 base; bases outside gene matches: 11. The CDR3 DNA follows: TGTGCCAGCAGCCGGAAGTTCCAGACAGGGTCCTACAATGAGCAGTTCTTC. Translated, it gives CASSRKFQTGSYNEQFF.

This clone occurred once. This rearrangement joins TRBV19 to TRBJ2-7, with 9 bases identical to TRBD2. Germline CDR1 LNHDA, CDR2 SQIVND (reference sequence). There are 15 residues in the CDR3. J lost 0 bases, V lost 3 bases, and 3 bases had no gene match. CDR3 sequence: CASSIGLASSYEQYF. CDR3 bases: TGTGCCAGTAGTATTGGACTAGCGAGCTCCTACGAGCAGTACTTC.

The table lists this clone with a count of one. The V call is TRBV15, the J call TRBJ2-1, with 11 bases aligning to TRBD2. CDR1 is LNHNV and CDR2 is YYDKDF in the germline V gene (reference sequence). This CDR3 is 15 amino acids long. V lost 4 bases to trimming and J lost 8 bases; unmatched junction nucleotides: 7. CDR3 nucleotides: TGTGCCACCAGCACTCGACTAGCGGGAACGGATGAGCAGTTCTTC. Protein product: CATSTRLAGTDEQFF.

The CDR3 loop reads CASSAVMNTEAFF. The CDR3 DNA reads TGTGCCAGCAGTGCAGTGATGAACACTGAAGCTTTCTTT. J is TRBJ1-1 and V is TRBV6-6; D unresolved. The germline gives CDR1 MNHNY, CDR2 SVGAGI (reference sequence). The CDR3 totals 13 residues. V dropped 5 bases and J dropped 0 bases, with 7 bases sitting between them.

The chain carries TRBV5-1 and TRBJ1-1; D remains ambiguous. The CDR3 consists of 14 residues. Trimming took 5 bases from V and 1 from J, leaving 12 bases between them. The germline CDR1 and CDR2 sequences are SGHRS and YFSETQ. The CDR3 region has the DNA TGCGCCAGCAGACTCGACACGGCGAACACTGAAGCTTTCTTT. Amino acid sequence: CASRLDTANTEAFF. Looking up the rest from reference TRBV5-1 and TRBJ1-1 gives the full variable domain: KAGVTQTPRYLIKTRGQQVTLSCSPISGHRSVSWYQQTPGQGLQFLFEYFSETQRNKGNFPGRFSGRQFSNSRSEMNVSTLELGDSALYLCASRLDTANTEAFFGQGTRLTVV.

J is TRBJ2-7 and V is TRBV21-1; the table's D call, TRBD1, was not checked against the DNA. TRBV21-1 is shown as a pseudogene. The CDR3 consists of 16 residues. This chain's CDR3 is CASSKRDGQALYEQYF. CDR3 nucleotide sequence: TGTGCCAGCAGCAAACGCGACGGACAGGCTCTATACGAGCAGTACTTC.